The clone carrying this T cell receptor (beta chain) was detected once. Its cognate antigen is unknown. The CDR3 spans 13 residues. V lost 5 bases, J lost 7 bases, and 14 bases lay in between. The V gene's germline CDR1 is SGHTA and CDR2 FQGNSA. This sample was taken from a study of cytomegalovirus exposure and HLA in healthy donors. An approximately 130-subject validation cohort, separate from the roughly 670-subject first cohort, supplied the donors. Study-level findings and limits: The CMV antigen specificity of a few CMV-associated chains was confirmed through in vitro analysis. 164 TCR beta chains were listed as cytomegalovirus-associated. Generally TCR sequences proved uncommon, though certain public TCRs appeared in numerous donors.

Sequencing used immunoSEQ multiplex PCR; TCRdb keeps in-frame clones, though not all of them. Among roughly 150,000 clones listed, 84% were seen once. The TCR comes from a man aged 25 to 45 in good health and CMV-seropositive. The V call is TRBV7-2, the J call TRBJ2-5; the D is unclear. Sequencing input: PBMCs. The CDR3 DNA is TGTGCCAGCAGCCCAACAGCTATAGGGACCCAGTACTTC. It codes for CASSPTAIGTQYF.